A single T cell receptor (beta chain) is shown here with its context. Its antigen is unknown. This sample was taken from a study of cytomegalovirus exposure and HLA in healthy donors. Study-level points and caveats: The study had only CMV serostatus as immune exposure information.

60 Vbeta and 13 Jbeta primers were used in PCR. Libraries were prepared by immunoSEQ multiplex PCR; TCRdb keeps only in-frame clonotypes and omits some of them. The sample records approximately 200,000 clones, approximately 87% being singletons. Germline lookup yields CDR1 LNHNV and CDR2 YYDKDF (reference sequence). Trimming shortened V by 4 bases and J by 4 bases, and 26 bases separated the two germline ends. There are 18 residues in the CDR3. This donor has no recorded CMV serostatus. This clonotype was obtained from a human donor in good health. The chain is built from TRBV15 and TRBJ2-7; perhaps TRBD1 as D (5 bases). What was sequenced was PBMCs. The CDR3 DNA follows: TGTGCCACCAGCACTTCAACAGACAGACTCATGGTTATTTACGAGCAGTACTTC. It encodes CATSTSTDRLMVIYEQYF.